Listed below are T cell receptor beta chains from one sample, sequenced in a study of OX40 agonist ivuxolimab in advanced cancers. Measured with immunoSEQ multiplex PCR; TCRdb has only the in-frame clones, and not every one. The sample yields almost 70,000 clones, 90% to 95% seen once. The sample in question was CD4+ or CD8+ T cells sorted from blood, obtained in a trial of the OX40 agonist ivuxolimab. These receptors all stem from an adult with an advanced solid tumor such as melanoma, head and neck, liver or kidney cancer. The CDR3 runs from the conserved cysteine through the conserved F or W. Fields, in order: D gene, J gene, clone size, V gene, CDR3 protein, CDR3 DNA. A D gene is named only where the DNA matches it firmly. The size entry is marked missing in some rows and otherwise reads once, few, many or a size class.

TRBD1,TRBJ2-5,-,TRBV10-3,CAISEDTGGGQETQYF,TGTGCCATCAGTGAGGATACAGGGGGAGGTCAAGAGACCCAGTACTTC
-,TRBJ2-1,-,TRBV5-6,CASSLGPYNEQFF,TGTGCCAGCAGCTTGGGGCCTTACAATGAGCAGTTCTTC
-,TRBJ2-3,-,TRBV4-1,CASSLDPNGGTDTQYF,TGCGCCAGCAGCCTGGATCCAAACGGGGGCACAGATACGCAGTATTTT
TRBD2,TRBJ2-1,-,TRBV7-9,CASSLAGGPAEQFF,TGTGCCAGCAGCTTAGCGGGAGGGCCGGCTGAGCAGTTCTTC
-,TRBJ2-7,-,TRBV10-2,CASQETPSGEQYF,TGCGCCAGTCAAGAGACCCCGTCGGGCGAGCAGTACTTC
-,TRBJ1-4,-,TRBV11-2,CASSRTPSFEELFF,TGTGCCAGCAGCAGGACCCCCTCATTTGAAGAACTGTTTTTT
TRBD2,TRBJ2-7,-,TRBV9,CASSVGLAGQTTFYEQYF,TGTGCCAGCAGCGTAGGCCTAGCGGGACAAACAACCTTCTACGAGCAGTACTTC
TRBD1,TRBJ2-3,-,TRBV7-3,CASSTRTGGSSTDTQYF,TGTGCCAGCAGCACTAGGACAGGGGGCTCTTCCACAGATACGCAGTATTTT
-,TRBJ2-5,-,TRBV19,CASGASAETQYF,TGTGCCAGCGGGGCTAGCGCTGAGACCCAGTACTTC
TRBD2,TRBJ2-1,-,TRBV5-1,CASSWGLEQNEQFF,TGCGCCAGCAGCTGGGGACTAGAACAAAATGAGCAGTTCTTC
-,TRBJ2-3,-,TRBV7-9,CASSLLGKDTQYF,TGTGCCAGCAGCTTACTAGGGAAAGATACGCAGTATTTT
-,TRBJ1-1,-,TRBV20-1,CSARGAFF,TGCAGTGCTAGGGGGGCTTTCTTT
-,TRBJ2-7,-,TRBV19,CASSIEFRPTITGEQYF,TGTGCCAGTAGTATTGAATTTCGGCCTACTATCACGGGAGAGCAGTACTTC
TRBD1,TRBJ1-5,-,TRBV18,CASSPDRAQPQHF,TGTGCCAGCTCACCAGACAGGGCTCAGCCCCAGCATTTT
TRBD2,TRBJ2-3,-,TRBV19,CASSTGLAGGTDTQYF,TGTGCCAGTAGTACGGGACTAGCGGGAGGAACAGATACGCAGTATTTT
-,TRBJ1-5,-,TRBV19,CASSTQTGGASNQPQHF,TGTGCCAGTAGTACTCAGACAGGCGGCGCGAGCAATCAGCCCCAGCATTTT
-,TRBJ1-1,-,TRBV7-8,CASSLIQYTEAFF,TGTGCCAGCAGCCTGATACAATACACTGAAGCTTTCTTT
-,TRBJ1-4,-,TRBV5-4,CASSQQDEANEKLFF,TGTGCCAGCAGTCAACAGGATGAGGCTAATGAAAAACTGTTTTTT
-,TRBJ2-2,few,TRBV1,CTSSQDVLAGELFF,TGCACCAGCAGCCAAGATGTTCTAGCCGGGGAGCTGTTTTTT
TRBD1,TRBJ2-7,-,TRBV6-5,CASRMTGLNYEQYF,TGTGCCAGCAGAATGACAGGGTTGAACTACGAGCAGTACTTC
-,TRBJ1-5,few,TRBV15,CATSRGSGQYNQPQHF,TGTGCCACCAGCAGAGGGTCTGGGCAGTACAATCAGCCCCAGCATTTT
TRBD1,TRBJ2-3,-,TRBV5-4,CASSFDRGADTQYF,TGTGCCAGCAGCTTTGACAGGGGGGCAGATACGCAGTATTTT
-,TRBJ2-2,-,TRBV25-1,CASSESRQGELFF,TGTGCCAGCAGTGAATCGAGACAGGGGGAGCTGTTTTTT
TRBD2,TRBJ2-3,-,TRBV5-1,CASSREGTDTQYF,TGCGCCAGCAGCCGGGAGGGGACAGATACGCAGTATTTT
-,TRBJ1-1,-,TRBV18,CASSPGQNTEAFF,TGTGCCAGCTCACCAGGGCAGAACACTGAAGCTTTCTTT
TRBD2,TRBJ2-7,-,TRBV28,CASRGRAEQYF,TGTGCCAGCAGAGGGAGGGCCGAGCAGTACTTC
-,TRBJ2-3,-,TRBV7-6,CASSSGGRQSFSTDTQYF,TGTGCCAGCAGCTCCGGGGGTAGGCAGAGCTTTAGCACAGATACGCAGTATTTT
-,TRBJ1-1,-,TRBV7-8,CASSPTYRADTEAFF,TGTGCCAGCAGCCCGACCTATCGAGCGGACACTGAAGCTTTCTTT
TRBD1,TRBJ1-4,-,TRBV6-5,CASRGTGAGEKLFF,TGTGCCAGCAGGGGAACAGGGGCAGGTGAAAAACTGTTTTTT
-,TRBJ1-2,-,TRBV28,CASSQFDPYGYTF,TGTGCCAGCAGCCAATTTGACCCCTATGGCTACACCTTC
TRBD2,TRBJ2-3,-,TRBV7-3,CASGTSTDTQYF,TGTGCAAGCGGGACTAGCACAGATACGCAGTATTTT
-,TRBJ1-2,-,TRBV2,CASSEAGRFYGYTF,TGTGCCAGCAGTGAAGCGGGACGGTTCTATGGCTACACCTTC
-,TRBJ2-3,few,TRBV5-1,CASSLGTVGTDTQYF,TGCGCCAGCAGCCTAGGGACGGTAGGCACAGATACGCAGTATTTT
-,TRBJ1-2,-,TRBV19,CASSIDRTVNYGYTF,TGTGCCAGTAGTATAGATCGTACGGTTAACTATGGCTACACCTTC
-,TRBJ2-7,-,TRBV29-1,CSVEDSPYEQYF,TGCAGCGTTGAAGACTCGCCGTACGAGCAGTACTTC
-,TRBJ2-3,-,TRBV11-3,CASSPSTLVADTQYF,TGTGCCAGCAGTCCTAGCACCTTGGTAGCAGATACGCAGTATTTT
-,TRBJ2-7,-,TRBV19,CASRNRGPAYEQYF,TGTGCCAGTAGGAATCGCGGGCCTGCCTACGAGCAGTACTTC
TRBD1,TRBJ2-1,-,TRBV7-7,CASSLVAVATGEPYNEQFF,TGTGCTAGCAGCTTAGTGGCCGTGGCGACAGGGGAACCCTACAATGAGCAGTTCTTC
-,TRBJ2-6,-,TRBV6-5,CASKRGANVLTF,TGTGCCAGCAAAAGGGGGGCCAACGTCCTGACTTTC
-,TRBJ2-3,-,TRBV2,CASKRLEGESTQYF,TGTGCCAGCAAGAGACTAGAAGGAGAGTCTACGCAGTATTTT
TRBD1,TRBJ2-7,-,TRBV18,CASSETGLSYEQYF,TGTGCCAGCTCTGAGACAGGGTTGTCCTACGAGCAGTACTTC
-,TRBJ2-1,once,TRBV5-1,CASSPTLGLDEQFF,TGCGCCAGCAGCCCTACCCTTGGGTTGGATGAGCAGTTCTTC
TRBD1,TRBJ2-7,-,TRBV28,CASSDRGHYEQYF,TGTGCCAGCAGCGACAGGGGACACTACGAGCAGTACTTC
-,TRBJ1-2,-,TRBV11-2,CASTSGAGITNYGYTF,TGTGCCAGCACCTCCGGAGCCGGTATTACTAACTATGGCTACACCTTC
-,TRBJ1-5,-,TRBV2,CASSTGQPQHF,TGTGCCAGCAGTACGGGGCAGCCCCAGCATTTT
TRBD1,TRBJ1-1,-,TRBV9,CASSVSGTENTEAFF,TGTGCCAGCAGCGTTAGTGGGACAGAGAACACTGAAGCTTTCTTT